This T cell receptor (beta chain) derives from a study of CD4 T cells in relation to SARS-CoV-2 and coronaviruses. Findings and caveats of the study: This crossreactivity analysis covered spike protein alone, no other viral proteins.

The CDR3 covers 18 residues. Germline V lookup: CDR1 MDHEN, CDR2 SYDVKM. On this clone: Antigen unknown. One junction end disagrees with the germline gene, perhaps due to a read error.

TCRdb's copy holds only in-frame clones and misses some; the assay was immunoSEQ multiplex PCR. The sample yields around 41,000 clones, roughly 84% seen once. The sequenced sample was naive CD4+ T cells from PBMCs, cultured in vitro. Indicated subset: naive CD4+ T cells isolated by negative enrichment. V is TRBV28 and J is TRBJ2-1, with 8 positions matching TRBD2. This TCR came from an adult with COVID-19. The CDR3 DNA reads TGTGCCAGCAGATCGCCTGCGTGGCGGGAGGTCTCCAACAATGAGCAGTTCTTC. It yields the protein CASRSPAWREVSNNEQFF.